This passage covers 9 T cell receptor beta chains from one sample sequenced in a study of blood T cell repertoires in COVID-19. Sequencing used immunoSEQ multiplex PCR; TCRdb keeps in-frame clones, though not all of them. The sample has fewer than 35,000 clones, 70% to 90% seen once; the top ten hold around 8.6%. The sample consisted of peripheral blood. Receptors originate from a man aged 80 or over with active COVID-19.

This clone was observed once. The genes are TRBV28 and TRBJ1-2; 7 nucleotides agree with TRBD1. The junction had 4 bases not matched to a gene; V was cut back by 5 bases and J by 10 bases. Germline V gene lookup returns CDR1 MDHEN and CDR2 SYDVKM. CDR3 length: 11 amino acids. The CDR3 bases are TGTGCCAGCAGTACAACAGGGGACTACACCTTC. Its protein product is CASSTTGDYTF.

The gene calls are TRBV6-2 or TRBV6-3 and TRBJ1-1; D remains unclear. The CDR3 sequence is 14 residues long. V lost 5 bases, J lost 4 bases, and 14 bases lay in between. Germline V CDR1 and CDR2: MNHEY, SVGEGT. The CDR3 nucleotides are TGTGCCAGCAGTCTCCCTGAGGAGTCCACTGAAGCTTTCTTT. It yields the protein CASSLPEESTEAFF.

V and J are TRBV11-2 and TRBJ2-5; 9 bases fit TRBD1. The J segment lost 5 bases and the V segment lost 5 bases, leaving 9 bases of the junction unmatched. The germline V gene has CDR1 SGHAT and CDR2 FQNNGV. The CDR3 runs 15 residues. The CDR3 loop reads CASSPTGGFMETQYF. The CDR3 DNA sequence: TGTGCCAGCAGCCCAACAGGGGGCTTTATGGAGACCCAGTACTTC.

This clone was observed a handful of times. The chain combines TRBV6-2 or TRBV6-3 with TRBJ2-2, with 11 nucleotides matching TRBD2. The germline gives CDR1 MNHEY, CDR2 SVGEGT. Trimming removed 2 bases from V and 6 bases from J; junction bases left unmatched: 14. This CDR3 is 19 amino acids long. CDR3 loop: CASSYTSTGIAGGAGELFF. The CDR3 coding sequence is TGTGCCAGCAGTTACACCTCGACCGGCATAGCGGGGGGGGCCGGGGAGCTGTTTTTT.

The rearrangement joins TRBV20-1 to TRBJ2-5; D might be TRBD2 (6 bases). CDR3 length: 11 amino acids. Germline V gene lookup returns CDR1 DFQATT and CDR2 SNEGSKA (reference sequence). V lost 6 bases and J 5 bases, leaving 10 bases between the germline ends. In nucleotides, the CDR3 is TGCAGTGCCGGGGACTCTGAGACCCAGTACTTC. It yields the protein CSAGDSETQYF.

The V and J genes are TRBV27 and TRBJ1-2; possibly TRBD1 for D (5 bases). The V gene lost 5 bases and the J gene lost 8 bases, with 12 bases spanning the gap. The CDR3 contains 12 residues. Germline lookup yields CDR1 MNHEY and CDR2 SMNVEV (reference sequence). The CDR3 nucleotides are TGTGCCAGCAGTAGCCATGGGGGGGGCTACACCTTC. Translated: CASSSHGGGYTF.

The CDR3 here is CASNRGQLQETQYF. CDR3 sequence (DNA): TGCGCCAGCAACAGAGGACAGCTCCAAGAGACCCAGTACTTC. This chain connects TRBV5-1 to TRBJ2-5; the D gene is possibly TRBD1 (6 bases). The V and J ends lost 6 bases and 1 base respectively, with 13 bases between them. This CDR3 spans 14 amino acids. Germline V CDR1 and CDR2: SGHRS, YFSETQ.

V usage is TRBV12-2 and J usage is TRBJ2-3; TRBD2, the table's D call, lacks a check against the DNA. TRBV12-2 is a listed pseudogene. The CDR3 runs 12 residues. CDR3 protein: CASPGPTDTQYF. DNA of the CDR3: TGTGCAAGTCCCGGTCCCACAGATACGCAGTATTTT.

The genes are TRBV4-2 and TRBJ2-7; TRBD2 aligns across 8 bases. The germline V gene encodes CDR1 LGHNA and CDR2 YNFKEQ. This CDR3 spans 15 amino acids. V dropped 1 base and J dropped 4; count of bases not matched to a gene: 6. This CDR3 is CASSQATGGLYEQYF. The CDR3 DNA reads as TGTGCCAGCAGCCAAGCGACGGGGGGGCTGTACGAGCAGTACTTC.